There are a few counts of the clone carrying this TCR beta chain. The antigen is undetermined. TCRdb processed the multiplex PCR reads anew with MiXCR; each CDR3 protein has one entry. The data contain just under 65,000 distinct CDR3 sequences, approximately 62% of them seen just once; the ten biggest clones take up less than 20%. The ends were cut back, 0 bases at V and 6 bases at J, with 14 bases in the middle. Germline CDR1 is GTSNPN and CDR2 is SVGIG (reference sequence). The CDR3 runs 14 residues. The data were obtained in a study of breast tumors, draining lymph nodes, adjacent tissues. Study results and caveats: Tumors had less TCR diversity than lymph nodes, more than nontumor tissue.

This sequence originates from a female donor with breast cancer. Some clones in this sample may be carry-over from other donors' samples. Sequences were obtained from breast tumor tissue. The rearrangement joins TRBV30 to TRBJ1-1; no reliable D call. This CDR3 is CAWSVGLNSAEAFF. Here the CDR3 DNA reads TGTGCCTGGAGTGTTGGGTTGAATAGCGCTGAAGCTTTCTTT.